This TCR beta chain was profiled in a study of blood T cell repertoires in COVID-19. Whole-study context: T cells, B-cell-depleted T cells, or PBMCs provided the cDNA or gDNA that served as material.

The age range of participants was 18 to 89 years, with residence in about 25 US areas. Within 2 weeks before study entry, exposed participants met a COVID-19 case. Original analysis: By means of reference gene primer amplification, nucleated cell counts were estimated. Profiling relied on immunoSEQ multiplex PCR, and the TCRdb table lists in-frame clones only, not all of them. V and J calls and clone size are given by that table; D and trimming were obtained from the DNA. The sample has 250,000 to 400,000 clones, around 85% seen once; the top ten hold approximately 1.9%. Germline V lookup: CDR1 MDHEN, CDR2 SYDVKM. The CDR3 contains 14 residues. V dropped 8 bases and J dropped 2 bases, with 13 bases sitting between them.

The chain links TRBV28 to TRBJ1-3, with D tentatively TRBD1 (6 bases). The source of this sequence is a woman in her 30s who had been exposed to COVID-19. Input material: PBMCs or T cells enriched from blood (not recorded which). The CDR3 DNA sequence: TGTGCCAGCGGAGACGGACAGCCTGGAAACACCATATATTTT. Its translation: CASGDGQPGNTIYF.